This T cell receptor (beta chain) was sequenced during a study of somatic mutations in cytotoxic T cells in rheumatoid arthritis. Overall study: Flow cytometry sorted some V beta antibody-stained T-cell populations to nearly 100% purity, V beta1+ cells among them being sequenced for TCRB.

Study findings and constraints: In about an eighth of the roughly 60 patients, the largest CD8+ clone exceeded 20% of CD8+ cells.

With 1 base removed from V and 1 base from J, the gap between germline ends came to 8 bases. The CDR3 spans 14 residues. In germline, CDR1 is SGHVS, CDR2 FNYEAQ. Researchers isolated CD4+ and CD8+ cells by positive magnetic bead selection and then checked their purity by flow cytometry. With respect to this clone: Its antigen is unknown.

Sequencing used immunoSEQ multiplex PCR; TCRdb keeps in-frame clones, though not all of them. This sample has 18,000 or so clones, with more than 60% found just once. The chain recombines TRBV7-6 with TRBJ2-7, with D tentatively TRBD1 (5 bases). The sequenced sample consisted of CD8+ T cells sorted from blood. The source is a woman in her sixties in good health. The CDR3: CASSLGDSSYEQYF. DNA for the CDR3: TGTGCCAGCAGCTTAGGTGACAGTTCCTACGAGCAGTACTTC.